This T cell receptor beta chain is drawn from a study of T-cell reconstitution after alpha-beta-depleted transplantation in children. Construction of the TCRbeta library involved unique molecular identifiers. Each CDR3 protein is one row after TCRdb ran MiXCR on the PCR reads. Among 450,000 to 550,000 distinct CDR3 sequences listed, 11% were seen once. Germline V gives CDR1 LGHDT, CDR2 YNNKEL (reference sequence). V gave up 4 bases and J gave up 6 bases, with 17 bases separating them. The CDR3 sequence is 15 residues long. This clonotype has just a few counts. V is TRBV3-1 and J is TRBJ2-3, with D tentatively TRBD1 (7 bases). This clonotype was obtained from a female patient under 10 years old who had a stem cell transplant for aplastic anemia, so the T cells may come from the graft donor. The sequences come from PBMCs, mostly from graft donor cells, collected 180 days after TCRalphabeta/CD19-depleted stem cell transplant. Here the CDR3 DNA reads TGTGCCAGCAGCCCTGGGGGGACAGATTTTGATACGCAGTATTTT. It specifies CASSPGGTDFDTQYF.